The 23 T cell receptor beta chains below all came from one sample that was sequenced in a study of regulatory T cells in long-lasting Graves disease. To make TCR beta libraries, researchers used iRepertoire HTBI primers and Arm-PCR of CDR3 regions. TCRdb processed the multiplex PCR reads anew with MiXCR; each CDR3 protein has one entry. The sample lists about 460,000 distinct CDR3 sequences, approximately 23% seen once, with around 13% in the top ten. The time point is: persistent/refractory GD, antithyroid drugs over 5 years with positive TRAb. Isolated PBMC RNA provided the starting material for the TCR library. This sample comprised peripheral blood mononuclear cells (PBMCs), obtained when the disease was refractory, from a patient treated with antithyroid drugs. The receptor source for this set is a female donor with Graves disease.

On this clonotype itself: A read error is possible here, since a much larger clone lies one base away. This chain joins TRBV7-2 and TRBJ2-7; the match to TRBD1 covers 7 bases. Trimming removed 3 bases from V and 1 base from J; junction bases left unmatched: 6. The CDR3 is made up of 15 amino acids. In germline, CDR1 is SGHTA, CDR2 FQGNSA. The CDR3 sequence: CASSFETGSSYEQYF. In nucleotides, the CDR3 is TGTGCCAGCAGCTTCGAGACAGGGTCTTCCTACGAGCAGTACTTC. The full variable domain, completed using reference TRBV7-2 and TRBJ2-7, is GAGVSQSPSNKVTEKGKDVELRCDPISGHTALYWYRQSLGQGLEFLIYFQGNSAPDKSGLPSDRFSAERTGGSVSTLTIQRTQQEDSAVYLCASSFETGSSYEQYFGPGTRLTVT.

This clonotype was seen at least ten times. J is TRBJ2-1 and V is TRBV6-2 or TRBV6-3; 7 nucleotides agree with TRBD1. The ends lost 2 bases at V and 2 bases at J; junction bases unmatched: 3. CDR1 and CDR2 (germline): MNHEY, SVGEGT. The CDR3 has 15 residues. CDR3 in amino acids: CASSYRGQAYNEQFF. In DNA, the CDR3 is TGTGCCAGCAGTTACAGAGGACAGGCCTACAATGAGCAGTTCTTC.

This clonotype was seen a handful of times. The V call is TRBV4-3, the J call TRBJ1-5; D gene unclear. V lost 4 bases, J lost 7 bases, and 14 bases lay in between. Germline CDR1 reads LGHNA; CDR2 reads YSLEER. The CDR3 contains 14 residues. The CDR3 DNA follows: TGCGCCAGCAGCCCCGAACGGGATTTACAGCCCCAGCATTTT. The encoded protein is CASSPERDLQPQHF.

The V and J genes are TRBV20-1 and TRBJ1-1, with 9 bases aligning to TRBD1. V lost 1 base, J lost 7 bases, and 4 bases stayed unmatched. This CDR3 comprises 13 residues. Germline loops: CDR1 DFQATT, CDR2 SNEGSKA (reference sequence). The CDR3 sequence: CSARVTGGSEAFF. The CDR3 DNA follows: TGCAGTGCTAGAGTGACAGGGGGAAGTGAAGCTTTCTTT.

The chain recombines TRBV12-3 or TRBV12-4 with TRBJ2-1; TRBD2 matches at 8 bases. The trim removed 4 bases at V and 2 bases at J, leaving 7 bases unmatched. The CDR3 contains 16 residues. DNA for the CDR3: TGTGCCAGCAGTTCCATAGCGGGAATTACCTACAATGAGCAGTTCTTC. Translation: CASSSIAGITYNEQFF.

V and J are TRBV11-2 and TRBJ2-5; no reliable D call. Germline CDR1 and CDR2: SGHAT and FQNNGV. The CDR3 extends over 14 amino acids. The V gene lost 3 bases and the J gene lost 4 bases, with 12 bases spanning the gap. The CDR3 loop is CASSFRRVGETQYF. The CDR3 DNA is TGTGCCAGCAGCTTTCGAAGGGTGGGAGAGACCCAGTACTTC.

The chain combines TRBV7-2 with TRBJ2-7; D is perhaps TRBD1 or TRBD2 (6 bases each). CDR3 size: 15 residues. Germline V gene data show CDR1 as SGHTA and CDR2 as FQGNSA. Trimming removed 7 bases from V and 0 bases from J, with 16 bases in between. CDR3 bases: TGTGCCAGCAACTTGGGGGGCGGGACCTCCTACGAGCAGTACTTC. Translation gives CASNLGGGTSYEQYF.

This clonotype has just a few counts. V gene TRBV30 combines with J gene TRBJ2-7, with D uncertain. V lost 0 bases, J lost 2 bases, and 5 bases lay in between. Germline CDR1 is GTSNPN and CDR2 is SVGIG (reference sequence). CDR3 length: 12 amino acids. As DNA, the CDR3 is TGTGCCTGGAGTGTATCCCCCTACGAGCAGTACTTC. This translates into CAWSVSPYEQYF.

Comment on this clonotype: At one end, the junction sequence differs from germline, possibly due to a read error. The chain carries TRBV7-2 and TRBJ1-5; D may be TRBD1 (5 bases). The V gene's germline CDR1 is SGHTA and CDR2 FQGNSA. This CDR3 spans 13 amino acids. The CDR3 bases are TGTGCCAGCAACTTACCAGGGAATCAGCCCCAGCATTTT. It is translated as CASNLPGNQPQHF.

This clonotype was seen at least ten times. The chain carries TRBV29-1 and TRBJ1-1; D is possibly TRBD1 (6 bases). The germline gives CDR1 SQVTM, CDR2 ANQGSEA. There are 11 residues in the CDR3. Between the trimmed V and J ends, which lost 7 bases and 7 bases, there was a span of 13 bases. In DNA form, the CDR3 reads TGCAGCGAGGTGCGGACAGTTGAAGCTTTCTTT. Protein: CSEVRTVEAFF.

Concerning this clonotype itself: This CDR3 is missing its conserved last phenylalanine or tryptophan, likely due to a read error. The chain joins TRBV6-1 to TRBJ2-6, with D uncertain. The CDR3 length is 15 residues. Per germline, CDR1 MNHNS and CDR2 SASEGT. Trimming removed 8 bases from V and 0 bases from J, with 11 bases in between. The chain's CDR3 is CASQNKDSGANVLTS. CDR3 DNA sequence: TGTGCCAGCCAGAACAAAGACTCTGGGGCCAACGTCCTGACTTCC.

The gene calls are TRBV29-1 and TRBJ2-3; no definite D call. The V gene's germline CDR1 is SQVTM and CDR2 ANQGSEA. V shed 4 bases and J shed 4 bases, with 12 bases lying between them. This CDR3 has 13 amino acids. The DNA of the CDR3 is TGCAGCGTTGGTAGGGTAGTCGCAGATACGCAGTATTTT. It is translated as CSVGRVVADTQYF.

The chain uses TRBV4-1 and TRBJ2-6, with a weak D call TRBD1 (5 bases). V dropped 3 bases and J dropped 1 base, with 19 bases sitting between them. The CDR3 runs 19 residues. In germline, CDR1 is MGHRA, CDR2 YSYEKL. This CDR3 is CASSHPKQDRRSGANVLTF. In DNA, the CDR3 is TGCGCCAGCAGCCACCCTAAACAGGATCGCCGATCTGGGGCCAACGTCCTGACTTTC.

CDR3 coding DNA: TGCGCCAGCAGCCAAGATGGAGCAGTCTATGGCTACACCTTC. This encodes CASSQDGAVYGYTF. The rearrangement links TRBV4-3 to TRBJ1-2, with D unresolved. In germline, CDR1 is LGHNA, CDR2 YSLEER. The CDR3 is 14 residues long. V lost 0 bases and J lost 4, with 9 bases in between.

The chain joins TRBV28 to TRBJ2-1; D possibly corresponds to TRBD2 (6 bases). Trimming stripped 3 bases from V and 3 bases from J, with 15 bases between. From germline, CDR1 is MDHEN and CDR2 SYDVKM. The CDR3 runs to 16 residues. CDR3 sequence reads: CASSLLSGRSYNEQFF. The CDR3 coding sequence is TGTGCCAGCAGTTTGCTTTCCGGGAGAAGCTACAATGAGCAGTTCTTC. The full variable domain, its missing parts supplied by reference TRBV28 and TRBJ2-1, is DVKVTQSSRYLVKRTGEKVFLECVQDMDHENMFWYRQDPGLGLRLIYFSYDVKMKEKGDIPEGYSVSREKKERFSLILESASTNQTSMYLCASSLLSGRSYNEQFFGPGTRLTVL.

Many counts were recorded for this clonotype. The V and J genes are TRBV28 and TRBJ2-7; a possible D gene is TRBD1 (6 bases). Germline V gene lookup returns CDR1 MDHEN and CDR2 SYDVKM. The CDR3 extends over 11 amino acids. The germline V and J ends were trimmed by 7 bases and 7 bases, with 11 bases remaining between them. CDR3 DNA sequence: TGTGCCAGCAAGACAGGAGAGGAGCAGTACTTC. Protein product: CASKTGEEQYF.

This clonotype has at least ten counts. Written as DNA, the CDR3 is TGTGCCAGCAGTTTATCCCTCCAAGTAGTTGGGGAGCAGTACTTC. This encodes CASSLSLQVVGEQYF. The J gene is TRBJ2-7, the V gene TRBV28; D uncertain. CDR3 length: 15 residues. Germline V lookup: CDR1 MDHEN, CDR2 SYDVKM. V was shortened by 1 base and J by 7 bases, with 17 bases between the two germline ends.

This clonotype was recorded a few times. This chain uses TRBV7-2 with TRBJ1-2; D possibly corresponds to TRBD1 (6 bases). Germline V gene lookup returns CDR1 SGHTA and CDR2 FQGNSA. This CDR3 contains 15 residues. Trimming stripped 1 base from V and 8 bases from J, with 17 bases between. The chain's CDR3 is CASSLDGTIFGGYTF. In DNA form, the CDR3 reads TGTGCCAGCAGCTTAGACGGGACAATATTCGGGGGCTACACCTTC.

This clonotype has ten or more counts. The chain combines TRBV27 with TRBJ2-5, with D perhaps matching TRBD2 (7 bases). CDR3 size: 17 residues. V was clipped by 7 bases and J by 5 bases, with 26 bases between them. Germline V gene lookup returns CDR1 MNHEY and CDR2 SMNVEV (reference sequence). CDR3 sequence reads: CASTIRGDRGGPETQYF. CDR3 nucleotides: TGTGCCAGCACTATTAGGGGAGATAGGGGGGGGCCGGAGACCCAGTACTTC.

This sequence joins TRBV30 and TRBJ1-5, with D unresolved. Trimming removed 4 bases at V and 3 bases at J, with 10 bases between. CDR3 size: 13 residues. The V gene's germline CDR1 is GTSNPN and CDR2 SVGIG (reference sequence). The CDR3 coding sequence is TGTGCCTGGAATCCCACAGTCAATCAGCCCCAGCATTTT. It translates to CAWNPTVNQPQHF.

In regard to this clonotype: This may come from a read error, since a much larger clone is one base off. The final CDR3 position lacks the conserved phenylalanine or tryptophan, pointing to a likely read error. V usage is TRBV28 and J usage is TRBJ2-7, with D possibly being TRBD2 (5 bases). CDR3 size: 13 residues. Germline V gene lookup returns CDR1 MDHEN and CDR2 SYDVKM. With 3 bases removed from V and 7 bases from J, the gap between germline ends came to 13 bases. The CDR3, as DNA: TGTGCCAGCAGTTTTCAAAAATCGGGAGAGCAGTACCTC. As protein: CASSFQKSGEQYL.

This clonotype was recorded many times. This sequence joins TRBV28 and TRBJ1-4; no clear D. There are 14 residues in the CDR3. Trimming shortened V by 3 bases and J by 4 bases, and 9 bases separated the two germline ends. Germline CDR1 and CDR2: MDHEN and SYDVKM. The CDR3 region has the DNA TGTGCCAGCAGTTTTTACAGAGATAATGAAAAACTGTTTTTT. It translates to CASSFYRDNEKLFF. Supplemented by reference TRBV28 and TRBJ1-4, the full variable domain reads DVKVTQSSRYLVKRTGEKVFLECVQDMDHENMFWYRQDPGLGLRLIYFSYDVKMKEKGDIPEGYSVSREKKERFSLILESASTNQTSMYLCASSFYRDNEKLFFGSGTQLSVL.

The chain uses TRBV3-1 and TRBJ1-1; D ambiguous. The V and J ends lost 3 bases and 9 bases respectively, with 17 bases between them. Per germline, CDR1 LGHDT and CDR2 YNNKEL (reference sequence). This CDR3 has 14 amino acids. CDR3 residues: CASSHKDGSLKAFF. The CDR3 DNA reads as TGTGCCAGCAGCCACAAGGACGGCAGCCTTAAAGCTTTCTTT. Based on the CDR3 plus reference TRBV3-1 and TRBJ1-1, the full variable domain is DTAVSQTPKYLVTQMGNDKSIKCEQNLGHDTMYWYKQDSKKFLKIMFSYNNKELIINETVPNRFSPKSPDKAHLNLHINSLELGDSAVYFCASSHKDGSLKAFFGQGTRLTVV.